This T cell receptor beta chain was sequenced during a study of stem cell transplantation in POMP-related autoinflammatory disease. The overall study: The study hypothesized thymoproteasome defects skew the TRB repertoire via impaired CD8+ selection.

Germline assignment: CDR1 SGDLS and CDR2 YYNGEE. CDR3 length: 17 amino acids. V was shortened by 0 bases and J by 4 bases, with 19 bases between the two germline ends. Sequencing was performed with immunoSEQ multiplex PCR; in TCRdb, only in-frame clones are kept and a portion is missing. In the table there are some 68,000 clones, around 90% of which are singletons. Findings and caveats of the study: Fewer unique TRB V-J gene pairings were identified in patients with PRAID.

A note on this clone: Its cognate antigen is unknown.

Prominent immunodeficiency with autoinflammation defined PRAID. Sample: CD4+ T cells from PBMCs, taken after stem cell transplantation. This TCR was recovered from a human patient with POMP-related autoinflammation and immune dysregulation (PRAID). Some T cells may possibly be graft donor cells. The chain recombines TRBV9 with TRBJ2-5, with a tentative D call TRBD1 (6 bases). CDR3 in amino acids: CASSVASGRGVPETQYF. The CDR3 DNA reads as TGTGCCAGCAGCGTAGCTTCAGGCAGGGGAGTCCCAGAGACCCAGTACTTC.